This T cell receptor (beta chain) was obtained from a study of PD-1 blockade in classical Hodgkin lymphoma. The CDR3 covers 13 residues. Germline V gives CDR1 SGHTS, CDR2 YDEGEE. The V end lost 4 bases, the J end lost 6 bases, and 13 bases lay between the germline ends. Study observations and caveats: Nivolumab initiated under 1 year post-ASCT led to patient exclusion.

Sequenced by immunoSEQ multiplex PCR; TCRdb stores in-frame clones only, minus some. The sample records 45,000 or so clones, about nine tenths being singletons. About this clone itself: Its antigen is unknown.

Each and every patient relapsed after autologous stem cell transplantation, and patients got differing brentuximab vedotin exposure. The rearrangement links TRBV5-8 to TRBJ1-2; D is perhaps TRBD1 (5 bases). The sequences come from peripheral blood mononuclear cells (PBMCs), collected at baseline. The TCR originated in a human donor with classical Hodgkin lymphoma. CDR3 sequence reads: CASSGSQGHGYTF. The CDR3 bases are TGTGCCAGCAGCGGCTCTCAGGGCCATGGCTACACCTTC.